The 18 T cell receptor beta chains in this list originate from one sample, sequenced in a study of T-cell memory formation after mild COVID-19 (dated by TCRdb to 2020 to 2023). Library preparation used 5' RACE. Data came from an Illumina NovaSeq 6000. TCRdb trimmed the raw reads at Q25, called clones with MiXCR and kept productive beta chains. Under each unique CDR3 protein, matching rows form one entry showing the most common genes and DNA. The sample data list 190,000 or so distinct CDR3 sequences, and 27% of these were observed just once. The biggest ten clones account for over 10% of the sample. Sequenced material: PBMCs or a T cell subset sorted from them (not recorded which). These receptors were taken from an adult woman who had mild COVID-19 (a few samples of this study predate the infection). The sample titles of this study are shuffled in the database, so cell type and time point are left out; the donor was told from shared clones.

The gene calls are TRBV30 and TRBJ1-2, with unresolved D. The germline V gene has CDR1 GTSNPN and CDR2 SVGIG (reference sequence). This CDR3 region has 13 residues. With 1 base removed from V and 5 bases from J, the gap between germline ends came to 11 bases. Written as DNA, the CDR3 is TGTGCCTGGAGTGACAGTTGGTGGTATGGCTACACCTTC. It yields the protein CAWSDSWWYGYTF.

This sequence joins TRBV6-5 and TRBJ1-2; D gene unclear. CDR1 and CDR2 (germline): MNHEY, SVGAGI. V lost 3 bases to trimming and J lost 8 bases, with 16 bases between them. There are 14 residues in the CDR3. CDR3 region: CASSYVLNPDGYTF. The CDR3 DNA reads TGTGCCAGCAGTTATGTCCTGAACCCGGACGGCTACACCTTC.

V is TRBV9 and J is TRBJ2-3; the match to TRBD2 covers 7 bases. The trim removed 2 bases at V and 2 bases at J, leaving 5 bases unmatched. Germline V gives CDR1 SGDLS, CDR2 YYNGEE. The CDR3 has 15 residues. Here the CDR3 DNA reads TGTGCCAGCAGCGTCTCCGGGACTAACACAGATACGCAGTATTTT. It yields the protein CASSVSGTNTDTQYF.

A few counts support this clonotype. V usage is TRBV6-5 and J usage is TRBJ2-4; a possible D gene is TRBD1 (5 bases). This CDR3 region has 17 residues. The V and J ends lost 0 bases and 5 bases respectively, with 17 bases between them. Germline CDR1 reads MNHEY; CDR2 reads SVGAGI. This CDR3 reads CASSYSTWWVGENIQYF. In DNA form, the CDR3 reads TGTGCCAGCAGTTACTCCACGTGGTGGGTAGGGGAAAACATTCAGTACTTC.

The rearrangement links TRBV19 to TRBJ2-6; 9 nucleotides match TRBD2. In germline, CDR1 is LNHDA, CDR2 SQIVND (reference sequence). This CDR3 comprises 20 residues. The J segment lost 2 bases and the V segment lost 5 bases, leaving 16 bases of the junction unmatched. This CDR3 is CASSPSGVPSGKPGANVLTF. CDR3 bases: TGTGCCAGTAGTCCTAGTGGGGTCCCTAGCGGGAAACCTGGGGCCAACGTCCTGACTTTC.

This clonotype showed up many times. The V gene is TRBV7-8, the J gene TRBJ2-7, with 13 nucleotides matching TRBD2. Germline CDR1 and CDR2: SGHVS and FQNEAQ. The CDR3 loop spans 17 amino acids. Losses at the gene ends were 4 bases for V and 3 bases for J; bases not matched to a gene: 9. The chain's CDR3 is CASSSHGRTSGSYEQYF. The CDR3 region has the DNA TGTGCCAGCAGCTCGCATGGGAGGACTAGCGGGAGCTACGAGCAGTACTTC.

There are a few counts of this clonotype. CDR3: CASSYAEPPLHF. The CDR3, as DNA: TGTGCCAGCAGTTATGCGGAGCCACCCCTCCACTTT. This chain connects TRBV6-6 to TRBJ1-6; the D is unclear. V was shortened by 3 bases and J by 11 bases, with 8 bases between the two germline ends. There are 12 residues in the CDR3. Germline values: CDR1 MNHNY, CDR2 SVGAGI (reference sequence).

This clonotype has only a few counts. The genes are TRBV6-2 or TRBV6-3 and TRBJ2-7; D is undetermined. The germline V and J ends were trimmed by 6 bases and 0 bases, with 12 bases remaining between them. The CDR3 is made up of 14 amino acids. CDR1 is MNHEY and CDR2 is SVGEGT in the germline V gene. CDR3 protein: CASRKTASSYEQYF. The DNA of the CDR3 is TGTGCCAGCAGGAAAACAGCCAGCTCCTACGAGCAGTACTTC.

This clonotype was counted at least ten times. The chain carries TRBV5-1 and TRBJ2-1, with D unresolved. The CDR3 length is 13 residues. The V end lost 2 bases, the J end lost 0 bases, and 3 bases lay between the germline ends. Germline V gives CDR1 SGHRS, CDR2 YFSETQ. The CDR3 region has the DNA TGCGCCAGCAGCTTAGACTCCTACAATGAGCAGTTCTTC. It translates to CASSLDSYNEQFF.

The V call is TRBV5-1, the J call TRBJ2-2; TRBD1 agrees at 8 bases. V trimming: 7 bases; J trimming: 3 bases; junction bases outside the gene matches: 8. Germline V gene lookup returns CDR1 SGHRS and CDR2 YFSETQ. The length of the CDR3 is 15 residues. CDR3 nucleotide sequence: TGCGCCAGCGGTCCCAGGGGGCGCTACACCGGGGAGCTGTTTTTT. Translation gives CASGPRGRYTGELFF. Full variable domain (missing parts from reference TRBV5-1 and TRBJ2-2): KAGVTQTPRYLIKTRGQQVTLSCSPISGHRSVSWYQQTPGQGLQFLFEYFSETQRNKGNFPGRFSGRQFSNSRSEMNVSTLELGDSALYLCASGPRGRYTGELFFGEGSRLTVL.

The rearrangement links TRBV5-1 to TRBJ1-1, with D possibly being TRBD1 (5 bases). V was cut by 8 bases and J by 11 bases, with 25 bases left in between. Germline loops: CDR1 SGHRS, CDR2 YFSETQ. The CDR3 has 14 residues. The CDR3 nucleotides read TGCGCCAGTTCCGAGGGGTCGGGGGAGAAGAGGGCTTTCTTT. Amino acids: CASSEGSGEKRAFF.

This chain connects TRBV4-1 to TRBJ2-5; 7 positions agree with TRBD1. The germline gives CDR1 MGHRA, CDR2 YSYEKL. This CDR3 spans 15 amino acids. V gave up 8 bases and J gave up 10 bases; unmatched junction bases: 19. Written as DNA, the CDR3 is TGCGCCAGCGCACGGGATGGGACAGCGCCCCTAGGCCAGTACTTC. Its protein is CASARDGTAPLGQYF.

V usage is TRBV10-3 and J usage is TRBJ2-1; 14 bases agree with TRBD2. Per the germline V gene, CDR1 is ENHRY and CDR2 is SYGVKD. The CDR3 contains 17 residues. V lost 6 bases to trimming and J lost 5 bases; unmatched junction nucleotides: 9. The CDR3 loop is CAISRGLAGVINNEQFF. CDR3 DNA: TGTGCCATCAGCCGGGGACTAGCGGGAGTAATAAACAATGAGCAGTTCTTC.

The chain combines TRBV14 with TRBJ2-3; 7 positions match TRBD1. The CDR3 loop spans 16 amino acids. Looked up from germline, CDR1 is SGHDN and CDR2 is FVKESK. V lost 4 bases, J lost 2 bases, and 9 bases stayed unmatched. In DNA, the CDR3 is TGTGCCAGCAGCCCTCTAAGACAGGGACCCACAGATACGCAGTATTTT. This gives the protein CASSPLRQGPTDTQYF.

This chain connects TRBV7-9 to TRBJ2-2; a weak D match, TRBD2 (5 bases). CDR1 and CDR2 from the germline V gene are SEHNR and FQNEAQ (reference sequence). The CDR3 is made up of 16 amino acids. V dropped 5 bases and J dropped 0 bases, with 13 bases sitting between them. Here the CDR3 DNA reads TGTGCCAGCAGCCCTCGGGCGCGGGCGAACACCGGGGAGCTGTTTTTT. It specifies CASSPRARANTGELFF.

The chain is built from TRBV5-1 and TRBJ2-7; D may be TRBD2 (6 bases). The CDR3 extends over 11 amino acids. Germline V gives CDR1 SGHRS, CDR2 YFSETQ. Trimming shortened V by 2 bases and J by 6 bases, and 6 bases separated the two germline ends. CDR3 coding DNA: TGCGCCAGCAGCTTCGGGGGCGAGCAGTACTTC. Translating gives CASSFGGEQYF.

There are a few counts of this clonotype. The chain has TRBV6-5 and TRBJ2-1, with 9 bases identical to TRBD1. CDR1 and CDR2 from the germline V gene are MNHEY and SVGAGI. J gave up 9 bases and V 0 bases, and 12 bases lay outside the gene matches. The CDR3 runs 17 residues. In nucleotides, the CDR3 is TGTGCCAGCAGTTACTCGATGGGCTTTCTGACAGGGGGTGAGCAGTTCTTC. Its protein product is CASSYSMGFLTGGEQFF.

The chain carries TRBV6-6 and TRBJ1-1; no firm D call. This CDR3 has 14 residues. The ends were cut back, 5 bases at V and 2 bases at J, with 12 bases in the middle. From germline, CDR1 is MNHNY and CDR2 SVGAGI (reference sequence). The CDR3: CASSPLVGNTEAFF. CDR3 in DNA: TGTGCCAGCAGTCCCTTAGTGGGCAACACTGAAGCTTTCTTT.